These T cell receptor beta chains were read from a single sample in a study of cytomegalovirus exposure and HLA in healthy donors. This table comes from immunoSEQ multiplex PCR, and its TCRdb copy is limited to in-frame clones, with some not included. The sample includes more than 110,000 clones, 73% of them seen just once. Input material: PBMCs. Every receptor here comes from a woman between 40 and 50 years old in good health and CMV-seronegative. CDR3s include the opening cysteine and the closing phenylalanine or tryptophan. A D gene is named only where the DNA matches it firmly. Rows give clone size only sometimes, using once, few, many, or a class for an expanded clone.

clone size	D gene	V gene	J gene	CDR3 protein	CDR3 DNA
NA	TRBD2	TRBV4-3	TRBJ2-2	CASSQDMRRGVTGELFF	TGCGCCAGCAGCCAAGATATGAGGCGGGGGGTGACCGGGGAGCTGTTTTTT
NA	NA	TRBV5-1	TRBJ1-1	CASSGRTNTEAFF	TGCGCCAGCAGCGGGCGGACAAACACTGAAGCTTTCTTT
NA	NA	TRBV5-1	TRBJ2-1	CASSLFLVNNEQFF	TGCGCCAGCAGCTTGTTCCTCGTTAACAATGAGCAGTTCTTC
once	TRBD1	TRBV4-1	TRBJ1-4	CASSQEDREWEKLFF	TGCGCCAGCAGCCAAGAGGACAGGGAATGGGAAAAACTGTTTTTT
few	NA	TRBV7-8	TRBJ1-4	CASSLSSMGQWREKLFF	TGTGCCAGCAGCTTATCCTCAATGGGGCAGTGGCGGGAAAAACTGTTTTTT
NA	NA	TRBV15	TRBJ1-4	CATSRGRGPEKLFF	TGTGCCACCAGCAGAGGTCGAGGGCCCGAAAAACTGTTTTTT
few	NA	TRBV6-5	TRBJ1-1	CASSKTAVNTEAFF	TGTGCCAGCAGTAAGACAGCAGTGAACACTGAAGCTTTCTTT
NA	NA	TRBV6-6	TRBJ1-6	CASSPSGGSGSPLHF	TGTGCCAGCAGTCCGTCGGGGGGCTCGGGTTCACCCCTCCACTTT
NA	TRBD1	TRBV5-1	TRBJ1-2	CASSQGTANYGYTF	TGCGCCAGCAGCCAAGGGACAGCTAACTATGGCTACACCTTC
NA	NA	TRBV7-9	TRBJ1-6	CASSGAGENSPLHF	TGTGCCAGCAGCGGCGCGGGAGAAAATTCACCCCTCCACTTT
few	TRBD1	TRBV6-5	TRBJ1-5	CASSQGQNNQPQHF	TGTGCCAGCAGCCAGGGACAGAATAATCAGCCCCAGCATTTT
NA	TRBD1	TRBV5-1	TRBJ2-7	CASSFITGTGGSYEQYF	TGCGCCAGCAGCTTTATCACCGGGACAGGGGGATCCTACGAGCAGTACTTC
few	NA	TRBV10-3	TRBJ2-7	CATTGGDSYEQYF	TGTGCCACAACAGGGGGGGACTCCTACGAGCAGTACTTC
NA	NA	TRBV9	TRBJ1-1	CASSVYGGGTEAFF	TGTGCCAGCAGCGTATACGGGGGAGGCACTGAAGCTTTCTTT
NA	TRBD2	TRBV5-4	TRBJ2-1	CASSLPRLAGDNEQFF	TGTGCCAGCAGCTTGCCTCGACTAGCGGGGGACAATGAGCAGTTCTTC
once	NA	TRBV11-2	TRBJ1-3	CASSLPLNQGNTIYF	TGTGCCAGCAGCCTTCCACTGAATCAAGGAAACACCATATATTTT
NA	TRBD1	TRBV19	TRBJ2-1	CASREWDRGYNEQFF	TGTGCCAGTAGAGAATGGGACAGGGGTTACAATGAGCAGTTCTTC
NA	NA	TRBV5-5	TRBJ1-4	CASSLSVSGMREKLFF	TGTGCCAGCAGCTTGTCGGTGTCGGGAATGCGTGAAAAACTGTTTTTT
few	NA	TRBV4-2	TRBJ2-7	CASSQDTGFNEQYF	TGTGCCAGCAGCCAAGATACGGGGTTTAACGAGCAGTACTTC
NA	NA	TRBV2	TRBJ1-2	CASRGAIYGYTF	TGTGCCAGCAGGGGGGCCATCTATGGCTACACCTTC
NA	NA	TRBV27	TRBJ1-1	CASSLYNREGTEAFF	TGTGCCAGCAGTTTATACAACAGGGAGGGAACTGAAGCTTTCTTT
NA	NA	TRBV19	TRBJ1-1	CASSITGRILNTEAFF	TGTGCCAGTAGTATCACAGGACGGATTCTGAACACTGAAGCTTTCTTT
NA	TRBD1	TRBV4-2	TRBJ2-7	CASSQDYWTGPKEQYF	TGTGCCAGCAGCCAAGACTACTGGACAGGGCCTAAGGAGCAGTACTTC
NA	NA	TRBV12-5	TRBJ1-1	CASGFVSDRNTEAFF	TGTGCTAGTGGTTTCGTTTCCGACAGGAACACTGAAGCTTTCTTT
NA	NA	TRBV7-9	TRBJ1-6	CASSSDTDNSPLHF	TGTGCCAGCAGCTCCGACACCGATAATTCACCCCTCCACTTT
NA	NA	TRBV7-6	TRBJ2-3	CASSPYPLRGFTDTQYF	TGTGCCAGCAGCCCCTACCCGTTGCGGGGTTTCACAGATACGCAGTATTTT
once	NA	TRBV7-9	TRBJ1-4	CSSSLNLAYGKLFF	TGTTCCAGCAGCCTCAATCTTGCCTACGGAAAACTGTTTTTT
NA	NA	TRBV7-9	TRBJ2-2	CASSGLGDLGTGELFF	TGTGCCAGCAGCGGGCTCGGGGATTTGGGCACCGGGGAGCTGTTTTTT
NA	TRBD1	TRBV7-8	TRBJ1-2	CASSRRDRGFGYTF	TGTGCCAGCAGTCGACGGGACAGGGGATTTGGCTACACCTTC
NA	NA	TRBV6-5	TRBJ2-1	CASSKGARRNEQFF	TGTGCCAGCAGTAAGGGAGCAAGAAGAAATGAGCAGTTCTTC
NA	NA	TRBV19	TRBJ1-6	CASSIGLSSNSPLHF	TGTGCCAGTAGTATCGGACTGTCCTCCAATTCACCCCTCCACTTT
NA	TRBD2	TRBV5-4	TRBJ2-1	CASSPGLAGRLRDEQFF	TGTGCCAGCAGCCCGGGACTAGCGGGGCGACTTAGGGATGAGCAGTTCTTC
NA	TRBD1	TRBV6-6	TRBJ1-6	CASVSTGGSPLHF	TGTGCCAGCGTTTCGACAGGGGGTTCACCCCTCCACTTT
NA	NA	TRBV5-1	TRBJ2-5	CASSLSGQGSETQYF	TGCGCCAGCAGCTTGTCTGGTCAGGGATCAGAGACCCAGTACTTC
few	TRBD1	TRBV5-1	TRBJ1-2	CASSLSGQVNYGYTF	TGCGCCAGCAGCTTGTCGGGACAGGTGAACTATGGCTACACCTTC
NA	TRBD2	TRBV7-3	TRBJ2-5	CASSIAGGFQETQYF	TGTGCCAGCAGCATAGCGGGGGGCTTTCAAGAGACCCAGTACTTC
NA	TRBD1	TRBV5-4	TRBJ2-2	CASSLGTGMVGTGELFF	TGTGCCAGCAGCTTGGGGACAGGAATGGTCGGCACCGGGGAGCTGTTTTTT
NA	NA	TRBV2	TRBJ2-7	CASNRQPDYEQYF	TGTGCCAGCAATAGACAGCCAGACTACGAGCAGTACTTC
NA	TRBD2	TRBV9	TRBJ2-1	CASSPGTSGGPSNEQFF	TGTGCCAGCAGCCCTGGGACTAGCGGGGGCCCGAGTAATGAGCAGTTCTTC
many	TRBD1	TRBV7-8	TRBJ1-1	CASSLGVQGLTEAFF	TGTGCCAGCAGCTTAGGGGTACAGGGGCTTACTGAAGCTTTCTTT
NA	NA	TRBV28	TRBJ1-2	CASSSSGYGYTF	TGTGCCAGCAGCTCATCGGGGTATGGCTACACCTTC
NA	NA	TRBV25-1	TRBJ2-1	CASSSSSNNEQFF	TGTGCCAGCAGTAGTAGCTCCAACAATGAGCAGTTCTTC
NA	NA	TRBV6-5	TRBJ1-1	CASSYYMDSLNTEAFF	TGTGCCAGCAGTTACTACATGGACAGTTTGAACACTGAAGCCTTCTTT
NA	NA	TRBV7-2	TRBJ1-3	CASSFPYRQRSGNTIYF	TGTGCCAGCAGCTTCCCTTACAGGCAGAGGTCTGGAAACACCATATATTTT
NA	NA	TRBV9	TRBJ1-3	CASSVAFGAGGSGNTIYF	NA
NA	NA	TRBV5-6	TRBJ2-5	CASSGTGDQETQYF	TGTGCCAGCAGCGGAACAGGAGATCAAGAGACCCAGTACTTC
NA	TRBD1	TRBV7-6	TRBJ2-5	CASSHKYRGEAQETQYF	TGTGCCAGCAGCCACAAGTACAGGGGAGAGGCCCAAGAGACCCAGTACTTC
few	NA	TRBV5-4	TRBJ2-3	CASSRQGIGATQYF	TGTGCCAGCAGCCGGCAGGGGATCGGGGCTACGCAGTATTTT
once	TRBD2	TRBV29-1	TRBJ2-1	CSGISGGPNEQFF	TGCAGCGGTATTAGCGGGGGGCCCAATGAGCAGTTCTTC